This is a list of T cell receptor beta chains from one sample in a study of long-term antiretroviral therapy in people with HIV. The repertoire was sequenced with immunoSEQ multiplex PCR; TCRdb's copy has only in-frame clones and lacks some. The sample contains 20,000 to 25,000 clones, 79% of which appear only once. Sequencing was performed on unsorted PBMCs, taken 1.2 years after starting antiretroviral therapy. All receptors derive from a woman aged 40-49 years with HIV. Both conserved end residues are part of each CDR3. The D gene is left open where the match is weak. The size entry is marked missing in some rows and otherwise reads once, few, many or a size class.

TRBV7-9	TRBJ2-3	TRBD2	.	CASSPGLAGADTQYF	TGTGCCAGCAGCCCCGGACTAGCGGGAGCGGATACGCAGTATTTT
TRBV7-2	TRBJ2-7	TRBD2	.	CASSSLAGVYEQYF	TGTGCCAGCAGCTCTCTAGCGGGAGTTTACGAGCAGTACTTC
TRBV7-2	TRBJ2-4	TRBD1	once	CASSPGTGFSDIQYF	TGTGCCAGCAGCCCCGGGACAGGTTTCTCGGACATTCAGTACTTC
TRBV7-2	TRBJ2-3	.	.	CASSRATDTQYF	TGTGCCAGCAGCCGAGCTACAGATACGCAGTATTTT
TRBV15	TRBJ1-3	.	.	CATSRSGSSGNTIYF	TGTGCCACCAGCCGATCAGGGTCCTCTGGAAACACCATATATTTT
TRBV7-2	TRBJ2-1	.	.	CASSLFLQGLNEQFF	TGTGCCAGCAGCTTATTCCTCCAGGGACTCAATGAGCAGTTCTTC
TRBV25-1	TRBJ2-2	.	.	CASSEPRGTGELFF	TGTGCCAGCAGTGAACCCCGGGGCACCGGGGAGCTGTTTTTT
TRBV18	TRBJ1-2	TRBD1	.	CASSPRDSPNGYTF	TGTGCCAGCTCACCAAGGGACAGTCCGAATGGCTACACCTTC
TRBV7-2	TRBJ1-3	TRBD1	few	CASSLAPAGGLNTIYF	TGTGCCAGCAGCTTAGCCCCTGCAGGGGGCTTAAACACCATATATTTT
TRBV7-9	TRBJ1-2	.	few	CASSLGGGRGYTF	TGTGCCAGCAGCCTGGGCGGGGGACGTGGCTACACCTTC
TRBV20-1	TRBJ2-5	.	once	CSARKGLKYF	TGCAGTGCTAGAAAGGGGTTAAAGTACTTC
TRBV7-2	TRBJ1-2	.	few	CASSVSLQIGYTF	TGTGCCAGCAGCGTTTCCCTACAGATTGGCTACACCTTC
TRBV19	TRBJ1-5	.	.	CASKEAFEYQPQHF	TGTGCCAGTAAGGAGGCGTTTGAGTATCAGCCCCAGCATTTT
TRBV6-5	TRBJ1-1	.	.	CASSDRMNTEAFF	TGTGCCAGCAGTGACAGGATGAACACTGAAGCTTTCTTT
TRBV2	TRBJ1-1	.	.	CASSLGGNTEAFF	TGTGCCAGCTCGTTGGGCGGGAACACTGAAGCTTTCTTT
TRBV10-3	TRBJ2-3	.	.	CAISEVLAGSTDTQYF	TGTGCCATCAGTGAGGTTTTAGCTGGGAGCACAGATACGCAGTATTTT
TRBV29-1	TRBJ2-7	TRBD2	.	CSVDSSGGREQYF	TGCAGCGTTGATTCTAGCGGGGGGCGCGAGCAGTACTTC
TRBV6-5	TRBJ1-2	TRBD1	.	CASSYSTGTGHYGYTF	TGTGCCAGCAGTTACTCGACTGGGACAGGGCACTATGGCTACACCTTC
TRBV11-2	TRBJ2-2	TRBD2	.	CASSLVPSGRIAGELFF	TGTGCCAGCAGCTTAGTTCCTAGCGGGAGAATCGCCGGGGAGCTGTTTTTT
TRBV7-9	TRBJ1-1	.	.	CASSPTISETGSDEAFF	TGTGCCAGCAGCCCAACAATTTCTGAGACAGGCTCGGATGAAGCTTTCTTT
TRBV2	TRBJ1-1	.	.	CASNYPTDEAFF	TGTGCCAGCAATTACCCGACAGATGAAGCTTTCTTT
TRBV5-8	TRBJ1-1	.	.	CASSPSGTRNTEAFF	TGTGCCAGCAGCCCTTCAGGGACACGGAACACTGAAGCTTTCTTT
TRBV5-6	TRBJ1-2	TRBD1	.	CASSSPITGDYGYTF	TGTGCCAGCAGCTCCCCTATTACAGGGGACTATGGCTACACCTTC
TRBV2	TRBJ2-1	.	few	CASSDPSVVNEQFF	TGTGCCAGCAGTGATCCTAGCGTCGTGAATGAGCAGTTCTTC
TRBV4-2	TRBJ1-2	TRBD1	.	CASSYSGTAKRYGYTF	TGTGCCAGCAGCTATTCCGGGACAGCGAAACGTTATGGCTACACCTTC
TRBV7-2	TRBJ2-5	.	once	CASSLDSRGRETQYF	TGTGCCAGCAGCCTGGACAGTCGGGGACGAGAGACCCAGTACTTC
TRBV7-2	TRBJ2-3	.	.	CASSLDGSTDTQYF	TGTGCCAGCAGCTTAGACGGAAGCACAGATACGCAGTATTTT
TRBV5-6	TRBJ1-3	.	.	CASSSRDGFRFGNTIYF	TGTGCCAGCAGCTCAAGGGACGGGTTCAGGTTCGGAAACACCATATATTTT
TRBV4-1	TRBJ2-7	.	.	CASSQETGKRSEQYF	TGCGCCAGCAGCCAAGAGACAGGCAAACGAAGCGAGCAGTACTTC
TRBV5-1	TRBJ2-2	TRBD1	.	CASSSTGVGELFF	TGCGCCAGCAGCTCGACAGGGGTCGGGGAGCTGTTTTTT
TRBV9	TRBJ2-7	TRBD2	.	CASSLGGAVAYEQYF	TGTGCCAGCAGCCTCGGGGGGGCCGTAGCCTACGAGCAGTACTTC
TRBV15	TRBJ2-2	TRBD1	.	CATSAQGANTGELFF	TGTGCCACCAGCGCACAGGGGGCGAACACCGGGGAGCTGTTTTTT
TRBV7-2	TRBJ2-3	TRBD2	.	CASSLKGTSRGTDTQYF	TGTGCCAGCAGCTTAAAAGGGACTAGTCGGGGCACAGATACGCAGTATTTT
TRBV10-2	TRBJ2-1	TRBD2	.	CATWTSDYNEQFF	TGCGCCACCTGGACTAGCGATTACAATGAGCAGTTCTTC
TRBV5-1	TRBJ2-1	.	.	CASSLAQGPYNEQFF	TGCGCCAGCAGCTTGGCGCAGGGCCCCTACAATGAGCAGTTCTTC
TRBV9	TRBJ1-2	.	.	CASSSQGTLNYGYTF	TGTGCCAGCAGCTCCCAGGGGACATTAAACTATGGCTACACCTTC
TRBV2	TRBJ1-5	.	.	CASTRGLRNQPQHF	TGTGCCAGCACTCGGGGGCTGCGCAATCAGCCCCAGCATTTT
TRBV9	TRBJ1-1	TRBD1	.	CASSPSDRVETEAFF	TGTGCCAGCAGCCCATCTGACAGGGTGGAGACTGAAGCTTTCTTT
TRBV30	TRBJ2-5	TRBD1	.	CAWMDRVGQETQYF	TGTGCCTGGATGGACAGGGTAGGACAAGAGACCCAGTACTTC
TRBV18	TRBJ1-2	TRBD1	.	CASSQDRAFGGYTF	TGTGCCAGCTCACAGGACAGGGCCTTCGGGGGCTACACCTTC
TRBV19	TRBJ2-3	TRBD2	.	CASSRGGDLTDTQYF	TGTGCCAGTAGTAGGGGGGGGGACTTAACAGATACGCAGTATTTT
TRBV19	TRBJ1-2	.	.	CASTRPERDGYTF	TGTGCCAGTACCCGACCGGAAAGAGATGGCTACACCTTC
TRBV19	TRBJ1-4	.	.	CASSPKLEINEKLFF	TGTGCCAGTAGTCCCAAGCTGGAAATTAATGAAAAACTGTTTTTT
TRBV19	TRBJ2-5	.	once	CASSILGSQETQYF	TGTGCCAGTAGTATATTAGGTTCCCAAGAGACCCAGTACTTC
TRBV13	TRBJ2-5	.	.	CASSSGGRGGQETQYF	TGTGCCAGCAGCTCCGGCGGCCGAGGTGGGCAAGAGACCCAGTACTTC
TRBV5-1	TRBJ2-3	.	once	CASSFGYGLSSTDTQYF	TGCGCCAGCAGCTTCGGTTATGGCCTATCTAGCACAGATACGCAGTATTTT
TRBV19	TRBJ1-3	.	.	CASSPKWVSGNTIYF	TGTGCCAGTAGTCCAAAATGGGTCTCTGGAAACACCATATATTTT
TRBV13	TRBJ1-6	.	once	CASSFTRDSPLHF	TGTGCCAGCAGCTTCACCCGGGATTCACCCCTCCACTTT
TRBV4-2	TRBJ1-6	.	.	CASGGGAGEASSYNSPLHF	TGTGCCAGCGGTGGGGGGGCTGGAGAGGCGAGCTCCTATAATTCACCCCTCCACTTT
TRBV11-2	TRBJ2-3	TRBD2	.	CASSSGAGGGDTQYF	TGTGCCAGCAGCTCCGGAGCGGGAGGGGGAGATACGCAGTATTTT
TRBV11-2	TRBJ1-1	.	.	CASSLGQGNTEAFF	TGTGCCAGCAGCTTAGGTCAGGGGAACACTGAAGCTTTCTTT
TRBV29-1	TRBJ2-1	TRBD1	.	CSVEKGQGNNEQFF	TGCAGCGTTGAAAAGGGACAGGGTAACAATGAGCAGTTCTTC